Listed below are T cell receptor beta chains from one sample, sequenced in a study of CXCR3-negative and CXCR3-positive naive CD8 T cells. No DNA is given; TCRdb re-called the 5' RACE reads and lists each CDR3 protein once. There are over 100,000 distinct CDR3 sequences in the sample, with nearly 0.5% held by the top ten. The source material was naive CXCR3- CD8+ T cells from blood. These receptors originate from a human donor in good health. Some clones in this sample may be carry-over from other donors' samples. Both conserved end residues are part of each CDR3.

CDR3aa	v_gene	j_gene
CASSSDRSNYGYTF	TRBV28	TRBJ1-2
CSVEGRGLSYGYTF	TRBV29-1	TRBJ1-2
CASGAYPGTASYEQYF	TRBV19	TRBJ2-7
CASSQSATGSNEKLFF	TRBV16	TRBJ1-4
CSAGQYNEQFF	TRBV29-1	TRBJ2-1
CASRKGVNQPQHF	TRBV7-8	TRBJ1-5
CASSGLPVYEQYF	TRBV27	TRBJ2-7
CASSSGLNTEAFF	TRBV7-9	TRBJ1-1
CSVERDNEQYF	TRBV29-1	TRBJ2-7
CASSPRQGAYEQYF	TRBV5-1	TRBJ2-7
CASSDRTGLDSGANVLTF	TRBV6-1	TRBJ2-6
CASSPPDSTKETQYF	TRBV12-3/TRBV12-4	TRBJ2-5
CSVGKGLAGFSINEQFF	TRBV29-1	TRBJ2-1
CASSLDARTDTQYF	TRBV5-1	TRBJ2-3
CASSLAGGAGYTF	TRBV12-3/TRBV12-4	TRBJ1-2
CASSPPRTEGYTF	TRBV12-3/TRBV12-4	TRBJ1-2
CSVSRAYSYNEQFF	TRBV29-1	TRBJ2-1
CASSFMAGGFGYTF	TRBV27	TRBJ1-2
CASSLGTTYNEQFF	TRBV27	TRBJ2-1
CAWSAPGPDEQFF	TRBV30	TRBJ2-1
CASSRGAGASYEQYF	TRBV4-2	TRBJ2-7
CASSLLPGLASNTGELFF	TRBV28	TRBJ2-2
CATSGAWTSVYNEQFF	TRBV24-1	TRBJ2-1
CASSVEPDFSYEQYF	TRBV9	TRBJ2-7
CASTQFPGSTRKTQYF	TRBV28	TRBJ2-5
CASSLGGPGLYTDTQYF	TRBV7-2	TRBJ2-3
CASSFQDRAFYEQYF	TRBV11-2	TRBJ2-7
CATSEPGQGVGETQYF	TRBV24-1	TRBJ2-5
CSARDLDQVGRGARTEAFF	TRBV20-1	TRBJ1-1
CASSLAAGGAYNEQFF	TRBV7-6	TRBJ2-1
CATSSREPGPYSYEQYF	TRBV15	TRBJ2-7
CNILVADHNEQFF	TRBV29-1	TRBJ2-1
CASSLEAGHYEQYF	TRBV5-4	TRBJ2-7
CASSGTLTGTGWANYGYTF	TRBV10-1	TRBJ1-2
CASSQKLAGGPNYEQYF	TRBV23-1	TRBJ2-7
CASSGGSGSSYEQYF	TRBV2	TRBJ2-7
CSARDGREGDYNEQFF	TRBV20-1	TRBJ2-1
CASSLYRGSPYEQYF	TRBV7-8	TRBJ2-7
CSVDYLSYNEQFF	TRBV29-1	TRBJ2-1
CASSAHTGELFF	TRBV5-1	TRBJ2-2
CASSQARDSTDTQYF	TRBV4-2	TRBJ2-3
CASRWYRAGEAFF	TRBV6-6	TRBJ1-1
CATTPRYQETQYF	TRBV15	TRBJ2-5
CATEKGTGDEKLFF	TRBV15	TRBJ1-4
CASSLGASGTYEQYF	TRBV11-2	TRBJ2-7
CASSPDSNYDEQYF	TRBV5-5	TRBJ2-7
CASSLGGRAPTDTQYF	TRBV19	TRBJ2-3
CASSSTRNEQFF	TRBV12-3/TRBV12-4	TRBJ2-1
CASSYPRAGGRQETQYF	TRBV12-3/TRBV12-4	TRBJ2-5
CSASSPQRGNEQYF	TRBV20-1	TRBJ2-7
CASSLGSSEQYF	TRBV27	TRBJ2-7
CAISESTRVSYNEQFF	TRBV10-3	TRBJ2-1
CASRGGGGADTQYF	TRBV5-5	TRBJ2-3
CASSPTTGGVEQYF	TRBV7-9	TRBJ2-7
CASSLDRETYYEQYF	TRBV11-2	TRBJ2-7
CASSITGAYEQYF	TRBV27	TRBJ2-7
CASSLVGFNYGYTF	TRBV11-2	TRBJ1-2
CASIGEDVQNTEAFF	TRBV23-1	TRBJ1-1
CSGDTGGYLTDTQYF	TRBV29-1	TRBJ2-3